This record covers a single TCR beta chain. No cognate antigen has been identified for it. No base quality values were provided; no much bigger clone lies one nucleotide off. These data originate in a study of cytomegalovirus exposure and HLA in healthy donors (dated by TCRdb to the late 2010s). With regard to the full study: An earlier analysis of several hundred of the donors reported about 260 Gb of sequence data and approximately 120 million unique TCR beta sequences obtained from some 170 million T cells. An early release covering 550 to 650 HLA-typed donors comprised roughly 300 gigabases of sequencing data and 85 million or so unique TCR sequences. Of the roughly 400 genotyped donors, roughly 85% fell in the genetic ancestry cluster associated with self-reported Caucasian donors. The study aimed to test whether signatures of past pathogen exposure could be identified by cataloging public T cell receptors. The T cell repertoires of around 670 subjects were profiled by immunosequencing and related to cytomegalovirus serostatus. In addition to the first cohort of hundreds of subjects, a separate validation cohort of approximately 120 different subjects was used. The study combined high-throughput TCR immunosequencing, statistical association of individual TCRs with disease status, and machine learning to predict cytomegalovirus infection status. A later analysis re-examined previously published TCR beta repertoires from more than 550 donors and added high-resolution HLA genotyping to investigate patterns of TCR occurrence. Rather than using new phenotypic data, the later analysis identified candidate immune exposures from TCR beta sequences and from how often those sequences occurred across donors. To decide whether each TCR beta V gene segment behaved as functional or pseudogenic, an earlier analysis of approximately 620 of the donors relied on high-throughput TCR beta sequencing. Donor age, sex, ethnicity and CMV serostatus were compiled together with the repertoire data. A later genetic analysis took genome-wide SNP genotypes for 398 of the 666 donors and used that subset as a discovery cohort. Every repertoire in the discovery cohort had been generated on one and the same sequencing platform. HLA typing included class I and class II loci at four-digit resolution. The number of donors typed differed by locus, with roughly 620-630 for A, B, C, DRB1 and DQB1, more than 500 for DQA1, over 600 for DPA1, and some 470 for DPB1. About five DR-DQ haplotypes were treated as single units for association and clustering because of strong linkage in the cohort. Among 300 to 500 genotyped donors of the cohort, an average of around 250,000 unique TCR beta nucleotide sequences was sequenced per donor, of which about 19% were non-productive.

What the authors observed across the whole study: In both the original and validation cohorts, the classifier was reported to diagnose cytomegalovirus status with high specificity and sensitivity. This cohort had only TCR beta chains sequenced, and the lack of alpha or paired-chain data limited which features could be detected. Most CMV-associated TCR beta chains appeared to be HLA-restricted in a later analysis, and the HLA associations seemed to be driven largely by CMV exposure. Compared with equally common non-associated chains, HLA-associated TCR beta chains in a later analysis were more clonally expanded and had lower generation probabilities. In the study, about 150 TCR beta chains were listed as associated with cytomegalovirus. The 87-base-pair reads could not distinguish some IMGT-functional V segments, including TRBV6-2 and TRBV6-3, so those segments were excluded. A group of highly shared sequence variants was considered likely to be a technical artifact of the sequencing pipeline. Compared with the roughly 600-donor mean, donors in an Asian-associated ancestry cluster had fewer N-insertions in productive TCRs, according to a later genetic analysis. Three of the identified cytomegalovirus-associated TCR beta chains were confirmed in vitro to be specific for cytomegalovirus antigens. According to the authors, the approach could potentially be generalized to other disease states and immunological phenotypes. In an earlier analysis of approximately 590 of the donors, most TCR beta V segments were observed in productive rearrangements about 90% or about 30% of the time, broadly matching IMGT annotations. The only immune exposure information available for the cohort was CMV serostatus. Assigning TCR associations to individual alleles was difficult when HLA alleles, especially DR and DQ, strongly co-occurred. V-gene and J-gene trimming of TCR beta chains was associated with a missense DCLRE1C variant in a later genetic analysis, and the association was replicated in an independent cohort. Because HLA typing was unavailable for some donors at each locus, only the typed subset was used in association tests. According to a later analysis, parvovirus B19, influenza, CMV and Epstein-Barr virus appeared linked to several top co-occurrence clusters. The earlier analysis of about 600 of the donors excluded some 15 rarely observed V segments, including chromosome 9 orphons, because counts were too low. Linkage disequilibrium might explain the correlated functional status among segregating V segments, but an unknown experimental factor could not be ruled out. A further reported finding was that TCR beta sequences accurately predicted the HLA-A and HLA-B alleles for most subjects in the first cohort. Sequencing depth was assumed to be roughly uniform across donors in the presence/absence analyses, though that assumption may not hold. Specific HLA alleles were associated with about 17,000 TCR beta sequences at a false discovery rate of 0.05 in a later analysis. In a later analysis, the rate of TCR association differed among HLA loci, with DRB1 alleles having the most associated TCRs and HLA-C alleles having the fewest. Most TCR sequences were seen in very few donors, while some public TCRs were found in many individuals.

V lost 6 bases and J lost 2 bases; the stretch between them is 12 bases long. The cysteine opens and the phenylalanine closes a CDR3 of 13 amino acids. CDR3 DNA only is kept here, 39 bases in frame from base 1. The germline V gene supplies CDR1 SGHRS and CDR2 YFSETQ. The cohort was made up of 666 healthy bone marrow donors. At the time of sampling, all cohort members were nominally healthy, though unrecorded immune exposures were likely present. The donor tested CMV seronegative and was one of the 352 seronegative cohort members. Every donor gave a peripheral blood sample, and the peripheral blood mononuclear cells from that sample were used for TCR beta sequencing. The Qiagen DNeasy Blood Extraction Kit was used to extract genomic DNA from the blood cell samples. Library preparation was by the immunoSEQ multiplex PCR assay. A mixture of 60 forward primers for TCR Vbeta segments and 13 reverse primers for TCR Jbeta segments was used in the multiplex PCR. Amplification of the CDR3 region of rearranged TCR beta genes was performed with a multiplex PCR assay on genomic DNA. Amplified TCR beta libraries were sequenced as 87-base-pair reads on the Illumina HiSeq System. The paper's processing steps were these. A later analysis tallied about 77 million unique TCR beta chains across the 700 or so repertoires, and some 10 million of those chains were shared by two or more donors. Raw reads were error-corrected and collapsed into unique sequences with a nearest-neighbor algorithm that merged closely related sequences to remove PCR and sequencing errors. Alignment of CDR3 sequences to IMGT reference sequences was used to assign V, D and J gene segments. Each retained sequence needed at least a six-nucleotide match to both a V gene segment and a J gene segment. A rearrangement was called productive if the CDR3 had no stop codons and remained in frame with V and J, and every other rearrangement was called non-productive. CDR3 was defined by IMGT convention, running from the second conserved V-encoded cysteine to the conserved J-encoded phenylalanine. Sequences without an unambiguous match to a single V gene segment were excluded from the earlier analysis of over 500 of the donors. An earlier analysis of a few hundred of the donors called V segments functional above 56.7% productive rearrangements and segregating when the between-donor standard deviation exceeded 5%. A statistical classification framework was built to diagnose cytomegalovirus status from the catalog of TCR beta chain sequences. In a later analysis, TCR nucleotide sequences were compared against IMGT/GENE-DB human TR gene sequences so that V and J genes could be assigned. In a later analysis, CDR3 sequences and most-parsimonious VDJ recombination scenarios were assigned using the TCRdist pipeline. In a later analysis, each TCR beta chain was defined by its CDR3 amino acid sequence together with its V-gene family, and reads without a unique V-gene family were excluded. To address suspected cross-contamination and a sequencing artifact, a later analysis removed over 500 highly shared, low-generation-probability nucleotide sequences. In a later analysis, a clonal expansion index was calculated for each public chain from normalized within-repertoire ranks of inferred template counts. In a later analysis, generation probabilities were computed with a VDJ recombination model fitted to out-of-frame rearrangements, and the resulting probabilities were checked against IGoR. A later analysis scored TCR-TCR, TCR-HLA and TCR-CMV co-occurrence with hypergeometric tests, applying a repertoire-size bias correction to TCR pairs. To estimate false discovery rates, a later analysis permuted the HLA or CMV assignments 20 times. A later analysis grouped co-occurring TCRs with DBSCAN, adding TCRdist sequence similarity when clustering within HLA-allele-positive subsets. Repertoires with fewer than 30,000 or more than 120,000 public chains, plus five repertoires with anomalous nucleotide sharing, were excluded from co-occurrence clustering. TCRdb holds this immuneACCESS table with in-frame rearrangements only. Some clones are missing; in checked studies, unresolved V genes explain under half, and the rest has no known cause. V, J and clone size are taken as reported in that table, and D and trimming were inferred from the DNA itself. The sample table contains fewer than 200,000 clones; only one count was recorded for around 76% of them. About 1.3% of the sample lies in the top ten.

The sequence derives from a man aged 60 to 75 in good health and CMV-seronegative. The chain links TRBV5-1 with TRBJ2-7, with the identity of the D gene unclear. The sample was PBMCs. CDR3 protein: CASMRDNAYEQYF. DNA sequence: TGCGCCAGCATGCGTGACAACGCCTACGAGCAGTACTTC. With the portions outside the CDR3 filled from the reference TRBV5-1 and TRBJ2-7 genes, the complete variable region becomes KAGVTQTPRYLIKTRGQQVTLSCSPISGHRSVSWYQQTPGQGLQFLFEYFSETQRNKGNFPGRFSGRQFSNSRSEMNVSTLELGDSALYLCASMRDNAYEQYFGPGTRLTVT.